The rows below give T cell receptor beta chains drawn from one sample of a study of CD8+ T cells in alopecia areata. The method was immunoSEQ multiplex PCR; TCRdb's version includes in-frame clones alone and lacks a portion of them. The sample contains around 190,000 clones, about 64% of which appear only once. The sequencing here drew on CD4+ T cells sorted from blood, taken at week 4, from a patient treated with tofacitinib. All receptors derive from a human donor with alopecia areata. The CDR3 runs from the conserved cysteine through the conserved F or W. The D gene is left open where the match is weak. Size is stated for part of the rows, as once, few or many counts, or as a class when the clone is expanded.

V gene	clone size	J gene	D gene	CDR3 protein	CDR3 DNA
TRBV29-1	.	TRBJ2-7	.	CSVEMGENPNEQYF	TGCAGCGTTGAGATGGGGGAGAATCCCAACGAGCAGTACTTC
TRBV30	.	TRBJ1-5	.	CAWSVGHSNQPQHF	TGTGCCTGGAGTGTGGGACACAGCAATCAGCCCCAGCATTTT
TRBV4-3	.	TRBJ2-5	.	CASSQDRRVSQETQYF	TGCGCCAGCAGCCAAGATAGAAGGGTCAGTCAAGAGACCCAGTACTTC
TRBV5-1	.	TRBJ2-5	TRBD2	CASSFNLGGETQYF	TGCGCCAGCAGCTTTAACCTGGGAGGGGAGACCCAGTACTTC
TRBV27	.	TRBJ1-5	.	CASSLSPTGLYSNQPQHF	TGTGCCAGCAGTCTATCCCCGACAGGATTATATAGCAATCAGCCCCAGCATTTT
TRBV9	.	TRBJ1-6	.	CASSVAGSNSPLHF	TGTGCCAGCAGCGTAGCAGGGTCGAATTCACCCCTCCACTTT
TRBV29-1	.	TRBJ1-2	TRBD1	CSVLQGGGDGYTF	TGCAGCGTTCTCCAAGGGGGCGGGGATGGCTACACCTTC
TRBV30	.	TRBJ1-5	.	CAWSVRRTQHF	TGTGCCTGGAGTGTAAGACGGACTCAGCATTTT
TRBV6-5	once	TRBJ1-2	.	CASTPGRAGYGYTF	TGTGCCAGCACCCCGGGCCGGGCAGGCTATGGCTACACCTTC
TRBV5-6	.	TRBJ2-5	TRBD1	CASRRQGQETQYF	TGTGCCAGCAGGAGACAGGGACAAGAGACCCAGTACTTC
TRBV30	.	TRBJ2-6	TRBD1	CAWRLGTGRSSGANVLTF	TGTGCCTGGAGGCTTGGGACAGGCCGGAGCTCTGGGGCCAACGTCCTGACTTTC
TRBV2	few	TRBJ1-5	TRBD1	CASSEQGEGQPQHF	TGTGCCAGCAGTGAGCAGGGGGAGGGTCAGCCCCAGCATTTT
TRBV30	.	TRBJ1-2	TRBD1	CAWSGTGFDGYTF	TGTGCCTGGAGCGGGACAGGGTTCGATGGCTACACCTTC
TRBV9	.	TRBJ1-5	.	CASSVDGAGQPQHF	TGTGCCAGCAGCGTAGATGGGGCGGGGCAGCCCCAGCATTTT
TRBV7-2	.	TRBJ1-2	.	CASSPDQLGDGGYTF	TGTGCCAGCAGCCCCGACCAGCTAGGGGATGGAGGCTACACCTTC
TRBV6-6	few	TRBJ1-2	.	CASSAERGSGGYTF	TGTGCCAGCAGTGCCGAGAGGGGCTCCGGTGGCTACACCTTC
TRBV29-1	.	TRBJ1-2	.	CSVGEGINYGYTF	TGCAGCGTTGGTGAGGGGATTAACTATGGCTACACCTTC
TRBV7-2	.	TRBJ2-7	.	CASSPLEGSPTEQYF	TGTGCCAGCAGCCCCCTGGAGGGTTCCCCTACCGAGCAGTACTTC
TRBV5-6	.	TRBJ2-3	TRBD2	CASSKGTSTDTQYF	TGTGCCAGCAGCAAAGGGACTAGTACAGATACGCAGTATTTT
TRBV27	.	TRBJ2-5	.	CASSVDFQETQYF	TGTGCCAGCAGTGTCGACTTTCAAGAGACCCAGTACTTC
TRBV19	.	TRBJ1-5	TRBD1	CASSRQTGGPSQPQHF	TGTGCCAGTAGTCGACAAACAGGGGGACCTAGTCAGCCCCAGCATTTT
TRBV7-2	.	TRBJ2-7	.	CASSLAEGGYEQYF	TGTGCCAGCAGCTTAGCTGAAGGGGGCTACGAGCAGTACTTC
TRBV2	.	TRBJ2-1	TRBD1	CASSRPGTGIDEQFF	TGTGCCAGCAGCCGTCCCGGGACAGGGATCGATGAGCAGTTCTTC
TRBV2	.	TRBJ1-1	.	CASSYGGGDTEAFF	TGTGCCAGCAGTTACGGGGGCGGGGACACTGAAGCTTTCTTT
TRBV10-3	.	TRBJ1-5	.	CAISPVGTNQPQHF	TGTGCCATCAGCCCGGTGGGCACCAATCAGCCCCAGCATTTT
TRBV29-1	.	TRBJ1-2	.	CSVVLRAPDYGYTF	TGCAGCGTTGTACTACGGGCACCGGACTATGGCTACACCTTC
TRBV7-9	.	TRBJ2-2	.	CASRERGNTGELFF	TGTGCCAGCCGCGAGAGGGGAAACACCGGGGAGCTGTTTTTT
TRBV11-2	many	TRBJ1-1	TRBD1	CASSPLRGRTTEAFF	TGTGCCAGCAGCCCGCTTAGGGGGCGGACCACTGAAGCTTTCTTT
TRBV5-1	.	TRBJ2-1	.	CASSLDRATYNEQFF	TGCGCCAGCAGCTTGGACAGGGCTACCTACAATGAGCAGTTCTTC
TRBV5-1	once	TRBJ2-7	.	CASSFEGRVYEQYF	TGCGCCAGCAGCTTCGAAGGGAGAGTCTACGAGCAGTACTTC
TRBV5-1	.	TRBJ1-1	.	CASSPRVDNTEAFF	TGCGCCAGCAGCCCCCGTGTGGATAACACTGAAGCTTTCTTT
TRBV30	few	TRBJ2-5	TRBD2	CAWSSTRLAGGQETQYF	TGTGCCTGGAGTTCGACTCGACTAGCGGGGGGACAAGAGACCCAGTACTTC
TRBV27	few	TRBJ2-3	.	CAARALKDTQYF	TGTGCCGCCCGGGCCCTTAAGGATACGCAGTATTTT
TRBV27	few	TRBJ1-5	.	CASSLFPSNQPQHF	TGTGCCAGCAGTTTATTCCCGTCCAATCAGCCCCAGCATTTT
TRBV27	.	TRBJ1-2	.	CASSYQGNYGYTF	TGTGCCAGCAGTTACCAGGGGAACTATGGCTACACCTTC
TRBV10-3	.	TRBJ2-3	TRBD2	CASSGGITDTQYF	TGTGCCTCTAGCGGGGGAATCACAGATACGCAGTATTTT
TRBV7-2	.	TRBJ2-7	TRBD1	CASSTYGGTGNEQYF	TGTGCCAGCAGCACCTACGGTGGGACAGGGAACGAGCAGTACTTC
TRBV28	few	TRBJ2-6	.	CASSTTGSGANVLTF	TGTGCCAGCAGTACTACAGGTTCCGGGGCCAACGTCCTGACTTTC
TRBV29-1	.	TRBJ1-1	TRBD1	CSVRTGNTEAFF	TGCAGCGTCCGGACAGGGAACACTGAAGCTTTCTTT
TRBV7-2	few	TRBJ2-5	TRBD2	CASSLDAGGLETQYF	TGTGCCAGCAGCTTAGATGCGGGGGGGCTGGAGACCCAGTACTTC
TRBV11-2	.	TRBJ2-5	.	CASSLASGRETQYF	TGTGCCAGCAGCTTAGCGAGTGGCAGAGAGACCCAGTACTTC
TRBV7-2	.	TRBJ2-4	.	CASSLGGGREVQYF	TGTGCCAGCAGCTTAGGAGGGGGTCGTGAGGTTCAGTACTTC
TRBV29-1	.	TRBJ2-1	TRBD2	CSVYLAGHNEQFF	TGCAGCGTTTATCTAGCGGGGCACAATGAGCAGTTCTTC
TRBV6-1	.	TRBJ2-2	TRBD2	CASNRGGADTGELFF	TGTGCCAGCAATCGCGGGGGGGCCGACACCGGGGAGCTGTTTTTT
TRBV7-2	.	TRBJ1-1	.	CASSPTLGGPEAFF	TGTGCCAGCAGTCCGACCCTCGGGGGCCCTGAAGCTTTCTTT